This T cell receptor beta chain originates from a study of human T cells and chemical hapten exposure. Looking at the study overall: Women made up most patients, who had alopecia areata, totalis or universalis.

TCRdb used MiXCR to reprocess the RACE reads, holding one entry per CDR3 protein. This table holds approximately 86,000 distinct CDR3 sequences, approximately 10% found once. This clonotype has a count of ten or more. Antigen unknown. CDR3 length: 15 residues. Germline V gene sequence: CDR1 LGHDT, CDR2 YNNKEL (reference sequence). The ends were cut back, 1 base at V and 0 bases at J, with 4 bases in the middle. Time point specified: patch test 3, about 24 weeks after DPC sensitization. Sample treatment: therapeutic diphenylcyclopropenone sensitization with weekly scalp DPC. Donors, patients with alopecia ranging from 18 to 70 years old and judged suitable for DPC, provided samples. Notes on the study in general: Expanded TCR sets contained significantly more large CDR3 similarity clusters than controls.

Source: whole blood, taken in connection with sensitization to the hapten diphenylcyclopropenone (DPC). J is TRBJ2-6 and V is TRBV3-1, with D hard to call. The sequence derives from a woman aged 25 to 39 with alopecia areata. Some clones in this sample may be carry-over from other donors' samples. The CDR3 sequence is CASSQGISGANVLTF. DNA for the CDR3: TGTGCCAGCAGCCAAGGAATCTCTGGGGCCAACGTCCTGACTTTC.